Listed below are T cell receptor beta chains from one sample, sequenced in a study of patients and donors after allogeneic stem cell transplantation. TCRdb re-called the RT-PCR reads with MiXCR, one entry per CDR3 protein. The data hold about 400,000 distinct CDR3 sequences, with around 15% observed a single time. Material for sequencing was blood, either unsorted or a sorted T cell fraction (not recorded which). The source of these receptors is a human donor who was either an allogeneic HSCT recipient or a stem cell or donor lymphocyte infusion donor (not recorded which). It is not recorded whose cells these are; they may come from a transplant donor. Both conserved end residues are part of each CDR3. Each record gives: D gene, J gene, clone size, V gene, CDR3 length, CDR3 protein, CDR3 DNA. A D gene is named only where the DNA matches it firmly. Some rows mark clone size as missing; the rest say once, few, many or name a class of expanded clone.

d_call: TRBD2; j_call: TRBJ2-4; clone_size: many; v_call: TRBV2; cdr3_length: 16; cdr3_aa: CASSEMGLAGLNIQYF; cdr3_nt: TGTGCCAGCAGTGAAATGGGACTAGCGGGGCTAAACATTCAGTACTTC
d_call: .; j_call: TRBJ1-3; clone_size: .; v_call: TRBV10-3; cdr3_length: 16; cdr3_aa: CAVRAGVGRSGNTIYF; cdr3_nt: TGTGCCGTCCGCGCGGGAGTAGGTCGCTCTGGAAACACCATATATTTT
d_call: .; j_call: TRBJ2-1; clone_size: few; v_call: TRBV19; cdr3_length: 14; cdr3_aa: CASSMRWGINEQFF; cdr3_nt: TGTGCCAGTAGTATGAGGTGGGGCATTAATGAGCAGTTCTTC
d_call: TRBD1; j_call: TRBJ1-4; clone_size: few; v_call: TRBV6-1; cdr3_length: 17; cdr3_aa: CASSDLGQRDNAEKLFF; cdr3_nt: TGTGCCAGCAGTGATTTGGGACAGAGGGATAACGCTGAAAAACTGTTTTTT
d_call: TRBD1; j_call: TRBJ2-2; clone_size: many; v_call: TRBV4-3; cdr3_length: 17; cdr3_aa: CASSQDDRGPGTGELFF; cdr3_nt: TGCGCCAGCAGCCAAGATGACAGGGGGCCTGGCACCGGGGAGCTGTTTTTT
d_call: .; j_call: TRBJ1-5; clone_size: .; v_call: TRBV20-1; cdr3_length: 15; cdr3_aa: CSARDRGNSNQPQHF; cdr3_nt: TGCAGTGCTAGAGATCGGGGTAATAGCAATCAGCCCCAGCATTTT
d_call: TRBD2; j_call: TRBJ2-1; clone_size: .; v_call: TRBV10-3; cdr3_length: 13; cdr3_aa: CAIGAGGWNEQFF; cdr3_nt: TGTGCCATCGGAGCGGGAGGGTGGAATGAGCAGTTCTTC
d_call: .; j_call: TRBJ1-6; clone_size: .; v_call: TRBV20-1; cdr3_length: 15; cdr3_aa: CSARSAGVDNSPLHF; cdr3_nt: TGCAGTGCTAGATCGGCAGGGGTGGATAATTCACCCCTCCACTTT
d_call: .; j_call: TRBJ1-1; clone_size: few; v_call: TRBV25-1; cdr3_length: 14; cdr3_aa: CASRRRGSNTEAFF; cdr3_nt: TGTGCCAGCAGAAGACGGGGCTCGAACACTGAAGCTTTCTTT
d_call: .; j_call: TRBJ2-4; clone_size: once; v_call: TRBV20-1; cdr3_length: 13; cdr3_aa: CSADDRAKNIQYF; cdr3_nt: TGCAGTGCTGACGACAGGGCCAAAAACATTCAGTACTTC
d_call: .; j_call: TRBJ1-2; clone_size: .; v_call: TRBV27; cdr3_length: 17; cdr3_aa: CASSLYGMGRGVLGYTF; cdr3_nt: TGTGCCAGCAGTCTATATGGGATGGGCAGGGGAGTTTTGGGCTACACCTTC
d_call: TRBD2; j_call: TRBJ2-1; clone_size: .; v_call: TRBV29-1; cdr3_length: 14; cdr3_aa: CSPTKRGLHNEQFF; cdr3_nt: TGCAGCCCAACGAAGCGGGGACTTCACAATGAGCAGTTCTTC
d_call: TRBD1; j_call: TRBJ1-1; clone_size: few; v_call: TRBV6-1; cdr3_length: 15; cdr3_aa: CASSARQGRRAEAFF; cdr3_nt: TGTGCCAGCAGTGCACGACAGGGAAGGAGGGCTGAAGCTTTCTTT
d_call: .; j_call: TRBJ2-5; clone_size: .; v_call: TRBV7-9; cdr3_length: 13; cdr3_aa: CASSRLASETQYF; cdr3_nt: TGTGCCAGCAGCAGGCTAGCATCTGAGACCCAGTACTTC
d_call: .; j_call: TRBJ1-2; clone_size: few; v_call: TRBV12-3/TRBV12-4; cdr3_length: 12; cdr3_aa: CASSSRSYGYTF; cdr3_nt: TGTGCCAGCAGTTCCAGGTCCTATGGCTACACCTTC
d_call: TRBD1; j_call: TRBJ2-7; clone_size: few; v_call: TRBV7-6; cdr3_length: 14; cdr3_aa: CASSPQGFSYEQYF; cdr3_nt: TGTGCCAGCAGCCCACAGGGGTTCTCCTACGAGCAGTACTTC
d_call: TRBD2; j_call: TRBJ2-7; clone_size: .; v_call: TRBV4-1; cdr3_length: 15; cdr3_aa: CASSQPAGAAYEQYF; cdr3_nt: TGCGCCAGCAGCCAACCAGCGGGAGCAGCCTACGAGCAGTACTTC
d_call: TRBD2; j_call: TRBJ2-7; clone_size: .; v_call: TRBV30; cdr3_length: 15; cdr3_aa: CAWSPTSGRLYEQYF; cdr3_nt: TGTGCCTGGAGTCCGACTAGCGGGCGTCTCTACGAGCAGTACTTC
d_call: .; j_call: TRBJ2-7; clone_size: .; v_call: TRBV7-9; cdr3_length: 13; cdr3_aa: CASSSKGLDEQYF; cdr3_nt: TGTGCCAGCAGCTCGAAGGGACTTGACGAGCAGTACTTC
d_call: TRBD1; j_call: TRBJ1-5; clone_size: many; v_call: TRBV2; cdr3_length: 13; cdr3_aa: CASGTGGNQPQHF; cdr3_nt: TGTGCCAGCGGGACAGGCGGCAATCAGCCCCAGCATTTT
d_call: .; j_call: TRBJ2-7; clone_size: few; v_call: TRBV5-5; cdr3_length: 15; cdr3_aa: CASSPAEIAAYEQYF; cdr3_nt: TGTGCCAGCAGCCCTGCGGAAATCGCGGCCTACGAGCAGTACTTC
d_call: .; j_call: TRBJ2-1; clone_size: .; v_call: TRBV27; cdr3_length: 13; cdr3_aa: CASGLNWANEQFF; cdr3_nt: TGTGCCAGCGGATTAAATTGGGCTAATGAGCAGTTCTTC
d_call: .; j_call: TRBJ2-7; clone_size: .; v_call: TRBV18; cdr3_length: 20; cdr3_aa: CASSPPDFWGPILSSYEQYF; cdr3_nt: TGTGCCAGCTCACCTCCAGACTTTTGGGGGCCAATACTAAGCTCCTACGAGCAGTACTTC
d_call: .; j_call: TRBJ1-3; clone_size: few; v_call: TRBV5-1; cdr3_length: 15; cdr3_aa: CASSLVSGKKNTIYF; cdr3_nt: TGCGCCAGCAGCTTGGTTTCAGGGAAGAAAAACACCATATATTTT
d_call: .; j_call: TRBJ2-4; clone_size: .; v_call: TRBV19; cdr3_length: 16; cdr3_aa: CASSEVSRMAKNIQYF; cdr3_nt: TGTGCCAGTAGTGAGGTTAGTCGAATGGCCAAAAACATTCAGTACTTC
d_call: TRBD1; j_call: TRBJ2-5; clone_size: .; v_call: TRBV28; cdr3_length: 15; cdr3_aa: CASSLGQGFQETQYF; cdr3_nt: TGTGCCAGCAGTCTGGGACAGGGCTTCCAAGAGACCCAGTACTTC
d_call: .; j_call: TRBJ1-2; clone_size: .; v_call: TRBV6-5; cdr3_length: 13; cdr3_aa: CASSYIGDYGYTF; cdr3_nt: TGTGCCAGCAGTTACATAGGGGACTATGGCTACACCTTC
d_call: .; j_call: TRBJ2-6; clone_size: few; v_call: TRBV29-1; cdr3_length: 14; cdr3_aa: CSVGSGSGANVLTF; cdr3_nt: TGCAGCGTTGGGTCAGGCTCTGGGGCCAACGTCCTGACTTTC
d_call: .; j_call: TRBJ1-4; clone_size: .; v_call: TRBV9; cdr3_length: 15; cdr3_aa: CASSVGGTAIEKLFF; cdr3_nt: TGTGCCAGCAGCGTAGGGGGAACAGCAATTGAAAAACTGTTTTTT
d_call: .; j_call: TRBJ2-2; clone_size: once; v_call: TRBV27; cdr3_length: 16; cdr3_aa: CASSLYAEVDTGELFF; cdr3_nt: TGTGCCAGCAGTTTATATGCCGAGGTAGACACCGGGGAGCTGTTTTTT
d_call: .; j_call: TRBJ2-3; clone_size: .; v_call: TRBV2; cdr3_length: 14; cdr3_aa: CASPGLQAPDTQYF; cdr3_nt: TGTGCCAGCCCGGGACTCCAGGCCCCAGATACGCAGTATTTT
d_call: TRBD1; j_call: TRBJ2-2; clone_size: .; v_call: TRBV2; cdr3_length: 14; cdr3_aa: CASSKTGYTGELFF; cdr3_nt: TGTGCCAGCAGTAAGACAGGGTACACCGGGGAGCTGTTTTTT
d_call: .; j_call: TRBJ1-1; clone_size: .; v_call: TRBV29-1; cdr3_length: 17; cdr3_aa: CSVDAGGFDRRNTEAFF; cdr3_nt: TGCAGCGTTGATGCTGGTGGGTTTGACAGGAGGAACACTGAAGCTTTCTTT
d_call: .; j_call: TRBJ1-1; clone_size: .; v_call: TRBV10-3; cdr3_length: 13; cdr3_aa: CAISGRPEGEAFF; cdr3_nt: TGTGCCATCAGTGGCCGGCCGGAGGGTGAAGCTTTCTTT
d_call: TRBD2; j_call: TRBJ2-3; clone_size: .; v_call: TRBV27; cdr3_length: 17; cdr3_aa: CASSLLGLAGGTHTQYF; cdr3_nt: TGTGCCAGCAGTTTATTGGGACTAGCGGGGGGGACCCATACGCAGTATTTT
d_call: .; j_call: TRBJ1-5; clone_size: .; v_call: TRBV7-2; cdr3_length: 12; cdr3_aa: CASSWEGGSRHF; cdr3_nt: TGTGCCAGCAGCTGGGAGGGGGGTTCTAGGCATTTT
d_call: .; j_call: TRBJ2-3; clone_size: .; v_call: TRBV5-6; cdr3_length: 12; cdr3_aa: CASSSIQGTQYF; cdr3_nt: TGTGCCAGCAGCAGTATACAGGGTACGCAGTATTTT
d_call: .; j_call: TRBJ2-5; clone_size: few; v_call: TRBV10-3; cdr3_length: 15; cdr3_aa: CAISKHRDKQETQYF; cdr3_nt: TGTGCCATCAGCAAACATCGGGACAAACAAGAGACCCAGTACTTC
d_call: .; j_call: TRBJ1-6; clone_size: .; v_call: TRBV10-3; cdr3_length: 15; cdr3_aa: CAISESLAGALALHF; cdr3_nt: TGTGCCATCAGTGAGTCCCTAGCAGGGGCGTTGGCCCTCCACTTT
d_call: .; j_call: TRBJ2-3; clone_size: .; v_call: TRBV20-1; cdr3_length: 13; cdr3_aa: CSAIVGVPHTQYF; cdr3_nt: TGCAGTGCTATTGTTGGGGTGCCGCATACGCAGTATTTT
d_call: TRBD1; j_call: TRBJ1-2; clone_size: .; v_call: TRBV7-2; cdr3_length: 16; cdr3_aa: CASSLATGSLNYGYTF; cdr3_nt: TGTGCCAGCAGCTTAGCGACAGGGTCCCTTAACTATGGCTACACCTTC
d_call: TRBD2; j_call: TRBJ2-4; clone_size: .; v_call: TRBV15; cdr3_length: 16; cdr3_aa: CATSRDKWEGPHIQYF; cdr3_nt: TGTGCCACCAGCAGAGATAAGTGGGAGGGTCCCCACATTCAGTACTTC
d_call: .; j_call: TRBJ2-7; clone_size: .; v_call: TRBV20-1; cdr3_length: 13; cdr3_aa: CSVEGRGKLEQYF; cdr3_nt: TGCAGTGTAGAGGGCAGGGGTAAGCTCGAGCAGTACTTC
d_call: .; j_call: TRBJ1-1; clone_size: few; v_call: TRBV20-1; cdr3_length: 14; cdr3_aa: CSARDLRKNTEAFF; cdr3_nt: TGCAGTGCTAGAGATCTCAGGAAGAACACTGAAGCTTTCTTT
d_call: .; j_call: TRBJ1-1; clone_size: few; v_call: TRBV21-1; cdr3_length: 16; cdr3_aa: CASSKLETGLGTEAFF; cdr3_nt: TGTGCCAGCAGCAAATTGGAGACAGGGTTAGGCACTGAAGCTTTCTTT
d_call: .; j_call: TRBJ2-7; clone_size: .; v_call: TRBV15; cdr3_length: 14; cdr3_aa: CATSRDRQGLEQYF; cdr3_nt: TGTGCCACCAGCAGAGATAGACAGGGACTCGAGCAGTACTTC
d_call: .; j_call: TRBJ1-5; clone_size: .; v_call: TRBV20-1; cdr3_length: 15; cdr3_aa: CGATTGGGRNQPQHF; cdr3_nt: TGCGGTGCTACAACCGGGGGGGGTCGCAATCAGCCCCAGCATTTT
d_call: .; j_call: TRBJ2-7; clone_size: .; v_call: TRBV29-1; cdr3_length: 12; cdr3_aa: CSARDRTYEQYF; cdr3_nt: TGCAGCGCCAGGGATAGGACCTACGAGCAGTACTTC
d_call: TRBD2; j_call: TRBJ2-2; clone_size: .; v_call: TRBV9; cdr3_length: 16; cdr3_aa: CASSGIPWEGSGELFF; cdr3_nt: TGTGCCAGCAGCGGTATTCCATGGGAGGGCTCCGGGGAGCTGTTTTTT
d_call: TRBD2; j_call: TRBJ2-3; clone_size: once; v_call: TRBV7-8; cdr3_length: 16; cdr3_aa: CASSPARREVSDTQYF; cdr3_nt: TGTGCCAGCAGCCCGGCGAGGCGGGAGGTTTCAGATACGCAGTATTTT
d_call: .; j_call: TRBJ1-2; clone_size: few; v_call: TRBV7-2; cdr3_length: 13; cdr3_aa: CASSSDTLYGYTF; cdr3_nt: TGTGCCAGCAGCTCAGACACGCTCTATGGCTACACCTTC
d_call: .; j_call: TRBJ2-7; clone_size: few; v_call: TRBV12-3/TRBV12-4; cdr3_length: 14; cdr3_aa: CASSLEGIGYEQYF; cdr3_nt: TGTGCCAGCAGTTTAGAGGGAATTGGCTACGAGCAGTACTTC
d_call: TRBD1; j_call: TRBJ2-3; clone_size: many; v_call: TRBV5-1; cdr3_length: 14; cdr3_aa: CASSAGGVADTQYF; cdr3_nt: TGCGCCAGCAGCGCAGGGGGCGTCGCAGATACGCAGTATTTT
d_call: TRBD1; j_call: TRBJ1-1; clone_size: .; v_call: TRBV4-1; cdr3_length: 12; cdr3_aa: CASSQIGQGAFF; cdr3_nt: TGCGCCAGCAGCCAAATCGGACAGGGAGCTTTCTTT
d_call: .; j_call: TRBJ1-4; clone_size: .; v_call: TRBV6-1; cdr3_length: 12; cdr3_aa: CASSAALVGLFF; cdr3_nt: TGTGCCAGCAGTGCCGCTCTAGTAGGACTGTTTTTT
d_call: TRBD2; j_call: TRBJ2-7; clone_size: many; v_call: TRBV4-1; cdr3_length: 15; cdr3_aa: CASSLSGTNSYEQYF; cdr3_nt: TGCGCCAGCAGCCTTTCCGGGACTAACTCCTACGAGCAGTACTTC
d_call: .; j_call: TRBJ1-5; clone_size: .; v_call: TRBV2; cdr3_length: 15; cdr3_aa: CASSDRQSSNQPQHF; cdr3_nt: TGTGCCAGCAGTGATAGGCAGAGTAGCAATCAGCCCCAGCATTTT
d_call: .; j_call: TRBJ2-2; clone_size: .; v_call: TRBV30; cdr3_length: 13; cdr3_aa: CAWSVGGTGELFF; cdr3_nt: TGTGCCTGGAGTGTTGGGGGCACCGGGGAGCTGTTTTTT
d_call: TRBD2; j_call: TRBJ2-3; clone_size: few; v_call: TRBV6-1; cdr3_length: 13; cdr3_aa: CASSPPSGSTQYF; cdr3_nt: TGTGCCAGCAGTCCCCCCAGCGGGAGCACGCAGTATTTT
d_call: .; j_call: TRBJ1-6; clone_size: .; v_call: TRBV4-2; cdr3_length: 15; cdr3_aa: CASSQEPGANSPLHF; cdr3_nt: TGTGCCAGCAGCCAAGAACCGGGGGCGAATTCACCCCTCCACTTT